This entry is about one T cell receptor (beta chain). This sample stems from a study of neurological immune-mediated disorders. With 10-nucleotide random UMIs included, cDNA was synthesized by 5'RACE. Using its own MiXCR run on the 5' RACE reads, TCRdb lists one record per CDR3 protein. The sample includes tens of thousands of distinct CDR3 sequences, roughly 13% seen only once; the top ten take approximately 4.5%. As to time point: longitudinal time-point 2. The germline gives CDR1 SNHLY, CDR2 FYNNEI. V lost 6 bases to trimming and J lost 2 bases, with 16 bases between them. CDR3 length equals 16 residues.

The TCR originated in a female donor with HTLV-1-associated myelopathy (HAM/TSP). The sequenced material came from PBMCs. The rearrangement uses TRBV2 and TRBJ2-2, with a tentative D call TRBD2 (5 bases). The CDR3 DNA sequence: TGTGCCAGCAGCCTAGAGGGTGGCGGTAACACCGGGGAGCTGTTTTTT. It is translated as CASSLEGGGNTGELFF.